Below, 12 T cell receptor beta chains from the same sample are listed, as sequenced in a study of T-cell reconstitution after alpha-beta-depleted transplantation in children. During its preparation, the TCRbeta library received unique molecular identifiers. TCRdb re-called the PCR reads through MiXCR, storing one row per CDR3 protein. This sample carries about 200,000 distinct CDR3 sequences, roughly 6.5% of them seen once, and the ten largest clones take 4.5% to 5.5%. Material: PBMCs, obtained before TCRalphabeta/CD19-depleted stem cell transplant. Every receptor here comes from a girl in the first two years of life with combined immunodeficiency, due to receive a stem cell transplant.

This clonotype was counted at least ten times. The CDR3 DNA sequence: TGCGCCAGCAGCGTCGGACTAGCGGGGGGCTACGAGCAGTACTTC. It is translated as CASSVGLAGGYEQYF. The chain employs TRBV5-1 and TRBJ2-7, with TRBD2 matching over 14 bases. Germline-derived CDR1 and CDR2 are SGHRS and YFSETQ. CDR3 length equals 15 residues. Trimming at V came to 4 bases and at J to 3 bases, leaving 3 bases not matched to a gene.

The table lists this clonotype with many counts. V is TRBV6-5 and J is TRBJ2-1; 7 bases match TRBD2. Germline lookup yields CDR1 MNHEY and CDR2 SVGAGI. Trimming removed 0 bases from V and 9 bases from J; junction bases left unmatched: 17. The CDR3 has 18 residues. CDR3 sequence: CASSYSTLGLDSGGEQFF. The CDR3 DNA reads TGTGCCAGCAGTTACTCGACTCTAGGACTAGATAGTGGGGGTGAGCAGTTCTTC.

This clonotype has at least ten counts. This rearrangement joins TRBV6-1 to TRBJ2-1; D uncertain. This CDR3 has 12 amino acids. Germline V gene sequence: CDR1 MNHNS, CDR2 SASEGT. V dropped 8 bases and J dropped 7 bases, with 12 bases sitting between them. The CDR3 here is CASHPGGNEQFF. The CDR3 nucleotides read TGTGCCAGCCACCCGGGCGGTAATGAGCAGTTCTTC.

This clonotype was seen many times. One junction end does not reproduce the germline sequence, and a read error may be involved. The chain links TRBV7-7 to TRBJ2-1; D unresolved. CDR1 and CDR2 from the germline V gene are SSHAT and FNYEAQ (reference sequence). The CDR3 has 11 amino acids. Here the CDR3 DNA reads TGTGCTAGCAGCTTAGATGATGAGCAGTTCTTC. Translated, it gives CASSLDDEQFF.

This clonotype has at least ten counts. The chain is built from TRBV7-9 and TRBJ1-2; possibly TRBD1 for D (6 bases). The V gene lost 10 bases and the J gene lost 2 bases, with 11 bases spanning the gap. Germline V gene data show CDR1 as SEHNR and CDR2 as FQNEAQ (reference sequence). The CDR3 totals 12 residues. In DNA, the CDR3 is TGTGCCACCCAGCAGGGGAACTATGGCTACACCTTC. Translation gives CATQQGNYGYTF.

The table lists this clonotype with many counts. The chain is built from TRBV4-3 and TRBJ2-3; no clear D. The V end was cut by 0 bases, the J end by 2 bases, with 3 bases between. CDR3 length equals 13 residues. Germline V lookup: CDR1 LGHNA, CDR2 YSLEER. In nucleotides, the CDR3 is TGCGCCAGCAGCCAAGATACCACAGATACGCAGTATTTT. The encoded protein is CASSQDTTDTQYF.

This clonotype showed up many times. The chain couples TRBV7-2 to TRBJ2-1; TRBD2 agrees at 16 bases. There are 19 residues in the CDR3. Looked up from germline, CDR1 is SGHTA and CDR2 is FQGNSA. V lost 1 base to trimming and J lost 0 bases; unmatched junction nucleotides: 3. CDR3 sequence: CASSLGGLAGGRSYNEQFF. The CDR3 DNA follows: TGTGCCAGCAGCTTAGGGGGACTAGCGGGGGGGCGCTCCTACAATGAGCAGTTCTTC.

About this clonotype: A much larger clone is a single base away; this may be a read error. The chain links TRBV5-6 to TRBJ2-7; no reliable D call. This CDR3 spans 14 amino acids. Germline V gene data show CDR1 as SGHDT and CDR2 as YYEEEE. V was cut by 1 base and J by 5 bases, with 13 bases left in between. CDR3 residues: CASSLILVMNEQYF. The CDR3 coding sequence is TGTGCCAGCAGCTTGATTCTGGTCATGAACGAGCAGTACTTC.

This clonotype was seen repeatedly, ten times or more. The chain is built from TRBV7-9 and TRBJ2-5; D is perhaps TRBD1 or TRBD2 (5 bases each). This CDR3 is 16 amino acids long. The V and J ends lost 4 bases and 5 bases respectively, with 20 bases between them. Germline V gene sequence: CDR1 SEHNR, CDR2 FQNEAQ (reference sequence). DNA for the CDR3: TGTGCCAGCAGCTCACCCAACACGGAACGGGGCGAGACCCAGTACTTC. It is translated as CASSSPNTERGETQYF. Full variable domain (remainder filled in from reference TRBV7-9 and TRBJ2-5): DTGVSQNPRHKITKRGQNVTFRCDPISEHNRLYWYRQTLGQGPEFLTYFQNEAQLEKSRLLSDRFSAERPKGSFSTLEIQRTEQGDSAMYLCASSSPNTERGETQYFGPGTRLLVL.

This clonotype was counted many times. V is TRBV7-6 and J is TRBJ2-5, with TRBD2 matching over 9 bases. Losses at the gene ends were 0 bases for V and 5 bases for J; bases not matched to a gene: 10. Germline V gene sequence: CDR1 SGHVS, CDR2 FNYEAQ. The CDR3 consists of 17 residues. The CDR3 protein is CASSLAGTSFGQETQYF. In DNA form, the CDR3 reads TGTGCCAGCAGCTTAGCCGGGACTAGCTTTGGGCAGGAGACCCAGTACTTC.

This clonotype was seen many times. The genes are TRBV12-3 or TRBV12-4 and TRBJ2-1; D is ambiguous. V dropped 2 bases and J dropped 6 bases, with 8 bases sitting between them. CDR3 length equals 13 residues. CDR3 protein: CASSLIRSNEQFF. As DNA, the CDR3 is TGTGCCAGCAGTTTAATCAGATCCAATGAGCAGTTCTTC.

This clonotype was observed many times. The CDR3 region is CASSRNTPRNEQFF. CDR3 in DNA: TGTGCCAGCAGCCGCAACACCCCACGCAATGAGCAGTTCTTC. The chain combines TRBV5-5 with TRBJ2-1; no firm D call. The germline gives CDR1 SGHKS, CDR2 YYEKEE (reference sequence). Between the trimmed V and J ends, which lost 4 bases and 6 bases, there was a span of 14 bases. The CDR3 runs to 14 residues.